Each of the 10 T cell receptor beta chains below was sequenced from the same sample in a study of blood T cell repertoires in COVID-19. The assay was immunoSEQ multiplex PCR, and TCRdb's table has in-frame clones only and misses some. The sample gives approximately 92,000 clones, roughly 87% of which show up once; 18% is in the top ten. The sequenced sample was peripheral blood. The receptor set was obtained from a man older than 75 with acute or convalescent COVID-19.

The chain uses TRBV29-1 and TRBJ1-1; 7 nucleotides align to TRBD1. V shed 7 bases and J 4 bases; nucleotides not matched to a gene: 12. Looked up from germline, CDR1 is SQVTM and CDR2 is ANQGSEA. The CDR3 length is 14 residues. In nucleotides, the CDR3 is TGCAGCGGTCGACAGGGACGGGGCAGCACTGAAGCTTTCTTT. Amino acids: CSGRQGRGSTEAFF. Full variable domain (remainder filled in from reference TRBV29-1 and TRBJ1-1): SAVISQKPSRDICQRGTSLTIQCQVDSQVTMMFWYRQQPGQSLTLIATANQGSEATYESGFVIDKFPISRPNLTFSTLTVSNMSPEDSSIYLCSGRQGRGSTEAFFGQGTRLTVV.

This clone was detected only once. The chain employs TRBV6-2 or TRBV6-3 and TRBJ2-1, with TRBD2 matching 10 bases. With V trimmed by 1 base and J by 2 bases, 5 bases remained unmatched. There are 17 residues in the CDR3. CDR1 is MNHEY and CDR2 is SVGEGT in the germline V gene. The CDR3 here is CASSYLLLAGAYNEQFF. The CDR3 DNA is TGTGCCAGCAGTTACTTACTTCTAGCGGGAGCCTACAATGAGCAGTTCTTC.

The chain combines TRBV28 with TRBJ2-7, with 9 nucleotides matching TRBD2. The CDR3 is 12 amino acids. V was pared by 6 bases and J by 12 bases, with 9 bases of the junction left unmatched. Germline V lookup: CDR1 MDHEN, CDR2 SYDVKM. CDR3 sequence: CASSPQRLAVYF. CDR3 DNA sequence: TGTGCCAGCAGCCCCCAGAGACTAGCGGTGTACTTC.

The genes are TRBV2 and TRBJ1-1; D is undetermined. The CDR3 has 13 residues. CDR1 and CDR2 from the germline V gene are SNHLY and FYNNEI. CDR3 coding DNA: TGTGCGAGCCTCATGCACATGAACACTGAAGCTTTCTTT. The encoded protein is CASLMHMNTEAFF.

This rearrangement joins TRBV5-1 to TRBJ1-6; TRBD1 is a possible D gene (6 bases). CDR1 SGHRS and CDR2 YFSETQ come from the germline V gene. The CDR3 sequence is 16 residues long. Trimming removed 0 bases at V and 7 bases at J, with 14 bases between. The CDR3 DNA follows: TGCGCCAGCAGCTTGGGACACCGGGACACCAATTCACCCCTCCACTTT. This gives the protein CASSLGHRDTNSPLHF.

V gene TRBV25-1 combines with J gene TRBJ1-1; D is unresolved. The ends were cut back, 4 bases at V and 3 bases at J, with 12 bases in the middle. In germline, CDR1 is MGHDK, CDR2 SYGVNS. The CDR3 runs to 14 residues. The CDR3 region is CASSGLDTDTEAFF. The CDR3 DNA is TGTGCCAGCAGTGGCCTTGACACGGACACTGAAGCTTTCTTT.

The chain carries TRBV9 and TRBJ2-2, with D unresolved. Germline CDR1 is SGDLS and CDR2 is YYNGEE. The ends were cut back, 0 bases at V and 1 base at J, with 10 bases in the middle. The CDR3 is 16 residues long. The DNA for the CDR3 is TGTGCCAGCAGCGTAGCTGCCGGGTTGAACACCGGGGAGCTGTTTTTT. Protein product: CASSVAAGLNTGELFF. Filled out from reference TRBV9 and TRBJ2-2, the complete variable domain reads DSGVTQTPKHLITATGQRVTLRCSPRSGDLSVYWYQQSLDQGLQFLIQYYNGEERAKGNILERFSAQQFPDLHSELNLSSLELGDSALYFCASSVAAGLNTGELFFGEGSRLTVL.

The rearrangement links TRBV7-2 to TRBJ1-5; perhaps TRBD1 as D (6 bases). The CDR3 covers 15 residues. The germline V gene has CDR1 SGHTA and CDR2 FQGNSA. Deletions cut 1 base from V and 0 bases from J, with 7 bases between. DNA of the CDR3: TGTGCCAGCAGCTTAGAGGACAGTAGCAATCAGCCCCAGCATTTT. Translating gives CASSLEDSSNQPQHF.

This clone was seen a few times. This rearrangement joins TRBV19 to TRBJ2-2; no clear D. V was trimmed by 6 bases and J by 0 bases, leaving 8 bases between them. The CDR3 is 14 amino acids. CDR1 is LNHDA and CDR2 is SQIVND in the germline V gene (reference sequence). The CDR3 bases are TGTGCCAGTAGGGCGGCTCCGAACACCGGGGAGCTGTTTTTT. It translates to CASRAAPNTGELFF.

V is TRBV7-2 and J is TRBJ1-1; a weak D match, TRBD1 (5 bases). This CDR3 has 15 amino acids. Germline V gene lookup returns CDR1 SGHTA and CDR2 FQGNSA. V lost 6 bases, J lost 3 bases, and 17 bases lay in between. CDR3 loop: CASRSSQGMHTEAFF. CDR3 nucleotide sequence: TGTGCCAGCAGGTCTTCCCAGGGTATGCACACTGAAGCTTTCTTT.